This note documents a single TCR beta chain sequence. Antigen unknown. This sample stems from a study of T cell responses to AZD1222 COVID-19 vaccine. Regarding the study as a whole: Spike-spanning, vaccine-associated CD4 TCRs were dominant at 160-218 and 743-854.

Profiling relied on immunoSEQ multiplex PCR, and the TCRdb table lists in-frame clones only, not all of them. Of about 100,000 clones listed, roughly 87% were seen once; the top ten hold around 4.3%. This clonotype originated in an adult in good health. This specimen consisted of peripheral blood, obtained on day 0 of AZD1222 vaccination.

The DNA for the CDR3 is TGTGCCAGTAGTAGACGGACGAACACTGAAGCTTTCTTT. Amino acid sequence: CASSRRTNTEAFF. J is TRBJ1-1 and V is TRBV19; D remains unclear. Germline V gives CDR1 LNHDA, CDR2 SQIVND (reference sequence). There are 13 residues in the CDR3. V lost 4 bases, J lost 1 base, and 7 bases lay in between.